This T cell receptor beta chain was documented in a study of PD-L1 blockade in urothelial cancer. Trimming cost V 2 bases and J 7 bases; bases outside gene matches: 5. The CDR3 has 14 amino acids. Noted time point: pretreatment peripheral blood. Generated by immunoSEQ multiplex PCR, the TCRdb table keeps only in-frame clones and is missing some. The table shows over 35,000 clones, with roughly 80% occurring only once. Sample: PBMCs, taken around atezolizumab (anti-PD-L1) treatment. The V call is TRBV23-1, the J call TRBJ2-1, with 7 nucleotides matching TRBD1. Being an ORF, TRBV23-1 has a function that is uncertain. This TCR was recovered from a man aged 80 or over with urothelial cancer. The CDR3 DNA is TGCGCCAGCAGTCAACGAACGACAGGGAATGAGCAGTTCTTC. It encodes CASSQRTTGNEQFF.